The following is a T cell receptor (beta chain) sequence with its context. Its target is not known. The CDR3 spans 12 residues. V was shortened by 0 bases and J by 6 bases, with 4 bases between the two germline ends. Germline loops: CDR1 LNHNV, CDR2 YYDKDF (reference sequence). Scientists ran DNA taken from cultured CD4+ T cells through the Oncomine TCR Beta short-read assay for sequencing. Once CD4+ T cells had been cultured, genomic DNA was extracted from them. MiXCR was run by TCRdb on the PCR reads, yielding one entry per CDR3 protein. Of more than 12,000 distinct CDR3 sequences listed, 78% are singletons. Treatment indicated: approximately 11-day PBMC culture with coronavirus spike peptide pools or control peptides (ViraFEST assay). The entry originates in a study of vaccination and CD4 T cells after COVID-19. Study information: Diagnosis preceded the drawing of post-COVID samples by a median approximately 100 days (range 35 to 161).

General study findings and limits: Spike mono-reactivity held for 304 of 307 vaccine-specific clones in convalescent patients.

Specimen: CD4+ T cells from blood, cultured in vitro, collected after SARS-CoV-2 vaccination. The chain couples TRBV15 to TRBJ2-3; no definite D call. This receptor was taken from a human donor who received a COVID-19 vaccine. The chain's CDR3 is CATSREADTQYF. Written as DNA, the CDR3 is TGTGCCACCAGCAGAGAGGCGGATACGCAGTATTTT.